One T cell receptor (beta chain) is described in this entry. Trimming pared 5 bases from V and 6 bases from J, leaving 8 bases between. The CDR3 is 11 residues long. The V gene's germline CDR1 is KGHSH and CDR2 LQKENI. These data are taken from a study of blood T cell repertoires in COVID-19. Per the original methods: Amplification with reference gene primers provided the estimates of nucleated cell counts. Using immunoSEQ multiplex PCR, the repertoire was profiled, and TCRdb retains in-frame clones only, with some absent. V, J and clone size were drawn from that table, and D and trimming were deduced from the DNA. This table holds 90,000 or so clones, about 89% found once.

This sequence originates from a human donor in a cohort sampled during active COVID-19. Sequencing was carried out using peripheral blood. The chain has TRBV18 and TRBJ2-7; D gene unclear. CDR3 nucleotides: TGTGCCAGCTCAAGCTTAGTCGAGCAGTACTTC. Translation: CASSSLVEQYF.